These 24 T cell receptor beta chains originate from one sample sequenced in a study of blood T cells in healthy people across ages. It was with a sample-barcoded 5' primer and a J-beta primer mix that a second PCR of about 6 to 12 cycles was run. One entry per CDR3 protein results from TCRdb running MiXCR on the 5' RACE reads. Of about a million distinct CDR3 sequences listed, roughly 51% are singletons. The sequencing input was blood. The receptors here all came from a woman aged 60 to 75 in good health.

The chain recombines TRBV20-1 with TRBJ2-7, with unresolved D. Trimming took off 3 bases at V and 3 bases at J, with 9 bases between the two ends. The germline V gene encodes CDR1 DFQATT and CDR2 SNEGSKA (reference sequence). The CDR3 runs 12 residues. The chain's CDR3 is CSASRTDYEQYF. The CDR3 DNA is TGCAGTGCTAGTAGAACAGACTACGAGCAGTACTTC.

The J gene is TRBJ2-7, the V gene TRBV12-3 or TRBV12-4, with TRBD2 as a possible D gene (5 bases). Trimming stripped 0 bases from V and 4 bases from J, with 10 bases between. CDR3 length: 14 amino acids. The CDR3 is CASSLAGAVYEQYF. The DNA of the CDR3 is TGTGCCAGCAGTTTAGCGGGAGCGGTGTACGAGCAGTACTTC.

The genes are TRBV19 and TRBJ2-3; 11 bases match TRBD1. Germline CDR1 and CDR2: LNHDA and SQIVND (reference sequence). The V segment lost 8 bases and the J segment 3 bases; nucleotides outside the gene matches: 4. The CDR3 is made up of 14 amino acids. The CDR3, as DNA: TGTGCCAGTGCGGACAGGGGGCTTACAGATACGCAGTATTTT. Translation: CASADRGLTDTQYF.

The chain has TRBV20-1 and TRBJ2-1; D unclear. CDR3 length equals 12 residues. V shed 3 bases and J shed 8 bases, with 11 bases lying between them. Germline assignment: CDR1 DFQATT and CDR2 SNEGSKA (reference sequence). The CDR3: CSASQRADEQFF. CDR3 DNA sequence: TGCAGTGCTAGTCAAAGGGCAGATGAGCAGTTCTTC.

The gene calls are TRBV2 and TRBJ2-1; TRBD2 matches at 7 bases. V shed 5 bases and J 10 bases; nucleotides not matched to a gene: 5. There are 12 residues in the CDR3. The germline CDR1 and CDR2 sequences are SNHLY and FYNNEI. The CDR3 protein is CASSTSAPEQFF. CDR3 DNA: TGTGCCAGCAGTACTAGCGCCCCCGAGCAGTTCTTC.

This clonotype was recorded a few times. The chain employs TRBV29-1 and TRBJ2-1, with D possibly TRBD1 on 6 matching bases. The CDR3 consists of 15 residues. Trimming stripped 5 bases from V and 0 bases from J, with 14 bases between. Germline V lookup: CDR1 SQVTM, CDR2 ANQGSEA. The DNA of the CDR3 is TGCAGCGTTAGAGAGGGACAAAGCTCCTACAATGAGCAGTTCTTC. As protein: CSVREGQSSYNEQFF.

The gene calls are TRBV27 and TRBJ1-1; no clear D. The CDR3 runs 14 residues. The V gene lost 2 bases and the J gene lost 3 bases, with 10 bases spanning the gap. Per germline, CDR1 MNHEY and CDR2 SMNVEV (reference sequence). CDR3 loop: CASSLGREDTEAFF. The CDR3 nucleotides read TGTGCCAGCAGTTTAGGGAGGGAGGACACTGAAGCTTTCTTT.

The chain uses TRBV5-1 and TRBJ2-1, with 11 bases that match TRBD1. The CDR3 covers 17 residues. Trimming took 0 bases from V and 7 from J; bases not matched to a gene: 9. Germline lookup yields CDR1 SGHRS and CDR2 YFSETQ. The CDR3 nucleotides read TGCGCCAGCAGCTTGGGTGCCGGGACAGGGGGAGAAAATGAGCAGTTCTTC. Translating gives CASSLGAGTGGENEQFF.

V is TRBV28 and J is TRBJ1-6, with TRBD1 as a possible D gene (5 bases). This CDR3 comprises 15 residues. Trimming took off 1 base at V and 9 bases at J, with 13 bases between the two ends. Germline values: CDR1 MDHEN, CDR2 SYDVKM. This CDR3 is CASSLLPRGGSPLHF. CDR3 sequence (DNA): TGTGCCAGCAGTTTATTGCCCCGGGGCGGTTCACCCCTCCACTTT. The variable domain in full, completed from reference TRBV28 and TRBJ1-6, reads DVKVTQSSRYLVKRTGEKVFLECVQDMDHENMFWYRQDPGLGLRLIYFSYDVKMKEKGDIPEGYSVSREKKERFSLILESASTNQTSMYLCASSLLPRGGSPLHFGNGTRLTVT.

This clonotype was detected only a few times. V and J are TRBV11-2 and TRBJ2-7; TRBD2 matches at 8 bases. V lost 2 bases to trimming and J lost 4 bases; unmatched junction nucleotides: 7. This CDR3 has 15 amino acids. The V gene's germline CDR1 is SGHAT and CDR2 FQNNGV. This CDR3 reads CASSLRSGSKYEQYF. CDR3 DNA: TGTGCCAGCAGCTTAAGGAGCGGGAGTAAATACGAGCAGTACTTC. The full variable domain, with the rest looked up from reference TRBV11-2 and TRBJ2-7, is EAGVAQSPRYKIIEKRQSVAFWCNPISGHATLYWYQQILGQGPKLLIQFQNNGVVDDSQLPKDRFSAERLKGVDSTLKIQPAKLEDSAVYLCASSLRSGSKYEQYFGPGTRLTVT.

A note on this clonotype: One end of the junction fails to match germline, which may point to a read error. CDR3 DNA: TGTGCCGCCGGACTCCGGATTACAGATACGCATTATTTT. The encoded protein is CAAGLRITDTHYF. The genes are TRBV24-1 and TRBJ2-3, with TRBD2 as a possible D gene (5 bases). CDR1 is KGHDR, CDR2 SFDVKD, per germline. CDR3 length equals 13 residues.

The chain uses TRBV7-9 and TRBJ1-2, with TRBD1 matching 7 bases. Germline V gene lookup returns CDR1 SEHNR and CDR2 FQNEAQ (reference sequence). The CDR3 has 13 amino acids. Trimming cost V 6 bases and J 2 bases; bases outside gene matches: 3. The CDR3 loop is CASRKGANYGYTF. Written as DNA, the CDR3 is TGTGCCAGCAGGAAGGGGGCGAACTATGGCTACACCTTC.

The rearrangement links TRBV20-1 to TRBJ2-4, with D maybe TRBD1 (6 bases). Trimming took 0 bases from V and 0 from J, leaving 12 bases between them. In germline, CDR1 is DFQATT, CDR2 SNEGSKA (reference sequence). The CDR3 totals 16 residues. Here the CDR3 DNA reads TGCAGTGCTAGAGAGAGGGGACATCTAGCCAAAAACATTCAGTACTTC. It translates to CSARERGHLAKNIQYF.

Remarks on this clonotype: The junction shows a germline mismatch at one end, possibly a read error. The genes are TRBV4-3 and TRBJ2-7; D possibly corresponds to TRBD1 (6 bases). The CDR3 has 15 amino acids. Per the germline V gene, CDR1 is LGHNA and CDR2 is YSLEER. The CDR3: CASSQGAGVSYERYF. CDR3 sequence (DNA): TGCGCCAGCAGCCAGGGCGCAGGGGTCTCCTACGAGCGGTACTTC.

This clonotype was counted at least ten times. J is TRBJ2-7 and V is TRBV20-1; TRBD2 aligns across 8 bases. Germline V gene sequence: CDR1 DFQATT, CDR2 SNEGSKA (reference sequence). The V and J ends lost 6 bases and 9 bases, in that order; junction bases with no gene match: 13. This CDR3 is 13 amino acids long. This CDR3 reads CSADLAGTSLQYF. Here the CDR3 DNA reads TGCAGTGCCGACCTAGCGGGTACTTCCTTGCAGTACTTC.

This chain joins TRBV27 and TRBJ2-7, with 8 positions matching TRBD2. The J segment lost 0 bases and the V segment lost 6 bases, leaving 4 bases of the junction unmatched. There are 14 residues in the CDR3. Per the germline V gene, CDR1 is MNHEY and CDR2 is SMNVEV (reference sequence). The CDR3 region has the DNA TGTGCCAGCAGGAAGCGGGGGCCCTCCTACGAGCAGTACTTC. Amino acids: CASRKRGPSYEQYF.

The rearrangement joins TRBV15 to TRBJ2-5; TRBD2 matches at 7 bases. The CDR3 loop spans 14 amino acids. V lost 1 base to trimming and J lost 5 bases; unmatched junction nucleotides: 4. Germline V gene data show CDR1 as LNHNV and CDR2 as YYDKDF (reference sequence). CDR3 nucleotides: TGTGCCACCAGCAGAGGGGGGGGAGTGGAGACCCAGTACTTC. It encodes CATSRGGGVETQYF.

The chain joins TRBV19 to TRBJ1-2; D possibly corresponds to TRBD1 (6 bases). Germline loops: CDR1 LNHDA, CDR2 SQIVND (reference sequence). CDR3 length equals 12 residues. The V and J ends lost 8 bases and 3 bases respectively, with 10 bases between them. This CDR3 reads CASYAGDYGYTF. As DNA, the CDR3 is TGTGCCAGTTACGCAGGGGACTATGGCTACACCTTC.

This chain joins TRBV4-1 and TRBJ2-7; D may be TRBD1 or TRBD2 (5 bases each). Germline V CDR1 and CDR2: MGHRA, YSYEKL. The CDR3 is 13 residues long. Between the trimmed V and J ends, which lost 4 bases and 2 bases, there was a span of 9 bases. CDR3 in amino acids: CASSRGPTYEQYF. CDR3 nucleotide sequence: TGCGCCAGCAGCCGGGGACCAACCTACGAGCAGTACTTC.

This clonotype was recorded once. This chain connects TRBV9 to TRBJ2-7, with D possibly being TRBD1 (6 bases). Per germline, CDR1 SGDLS and CDR2 YYNGEE. This CDR3 has 14 residues. V dropped 0 bases and J dropped 6 bases, with 13 bases sitting between them. DNA for the CDR3: TGTGCCAGCAGCGTAGCAGGGGCCAAGGGCGAGCAGTACTTC. Residues: CASSVAGAKGEQYF. Looking up the rest from reference TRBV9 and TRBJ2-7 gives the full variable domain: DSGVTQTPKHLITATGQRVTLRCSPRSGDLSVYWYQQSLDQGLQFLIQYYNGEERAKGNILERFSAQQFPDLHSELNLSSLELGDSALYFCASSVAGAKGEQYFGPGTRLTVT.

This clonotype turned up a few times. The chain is built from TRBV14 and TRBJ2-5; 10 nucleotides agree with TRBD2. CDR1 and CDR2 from the germline V gene are SGHDN and FVKESK. The length of the CDR3 is 16 residues. The junction had 7 bases not matched to a gene; V was cut back by 4 bases and J by 2 bases. This CDR3 is CASSLLAGGYQETQYF. DNA of the CDR3: TGTGCCAGCAGCCTGTTAGCGGGAGGTTATCAAGAGACCCAGTACTTC.

This clonotype was recorded a few times. This chain joins TRBV29-1 and TRBJ1-1, with 9 positions matching TRBD1. With V trimmed by 4 bases and J by 1 base, 1 base remained unmatched. The CDR3 has 13 amino acids. Germline V CDR1 and CDR2: SQVTM, ANQGSEA. The DNA of the CDR3 is TGCAGCGTTGGGGACAGGGCGAACACTGAAGCTTTCTTT. Translated: CSVGDRANTEAFF.

This chain uses TRBV20-1 with TRBJ2-7; 12 positions match TRBD1. Germline V gene data show CDR1 as DFQATT and CDR2 as SNEGSKA (reference sequence). V dropped 6 bases and J dropped 4; count of bases not matched to a gene: 10. The CDR3 has 15 residues. CDR3 in DNA: TGCAGTGCGATAGACCCGGGACAGGGGGCTTACGAGCAGTACTTC. Amino acids: CSAIDPGQGAYEQYF.

This chain joins TRBV12-3 or TRBV12-4 and TRBJ1-6, with D perhaps TRBD1 (6 bases). The V gene lost 8 bases and the J gene lost 8 bases, with 16 bases spanning the gap. The CDR3 contains 14 residues. The CDR3 sequence: CASAEGQGYSPLHF. The CDR3 DNA is TGTGCCAGCGCTGAGGGGCAGGGGTATTCACCCCTCCACTTT.